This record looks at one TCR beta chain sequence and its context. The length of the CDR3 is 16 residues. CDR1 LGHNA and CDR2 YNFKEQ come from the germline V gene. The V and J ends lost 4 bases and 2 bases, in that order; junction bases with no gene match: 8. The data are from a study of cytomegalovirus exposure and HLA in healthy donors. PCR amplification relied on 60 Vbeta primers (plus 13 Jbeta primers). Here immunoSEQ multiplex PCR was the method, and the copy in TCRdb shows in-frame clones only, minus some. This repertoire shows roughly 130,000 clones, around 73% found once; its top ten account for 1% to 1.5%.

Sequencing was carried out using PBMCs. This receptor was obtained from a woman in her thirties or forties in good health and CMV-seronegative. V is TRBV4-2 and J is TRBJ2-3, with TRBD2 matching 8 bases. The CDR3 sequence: CASSPRAGGDTDTQYF. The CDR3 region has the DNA TGTGCCAGCAGCCCAAGGGCGGGGGGTGACACAGATACGCAGTATTTT.